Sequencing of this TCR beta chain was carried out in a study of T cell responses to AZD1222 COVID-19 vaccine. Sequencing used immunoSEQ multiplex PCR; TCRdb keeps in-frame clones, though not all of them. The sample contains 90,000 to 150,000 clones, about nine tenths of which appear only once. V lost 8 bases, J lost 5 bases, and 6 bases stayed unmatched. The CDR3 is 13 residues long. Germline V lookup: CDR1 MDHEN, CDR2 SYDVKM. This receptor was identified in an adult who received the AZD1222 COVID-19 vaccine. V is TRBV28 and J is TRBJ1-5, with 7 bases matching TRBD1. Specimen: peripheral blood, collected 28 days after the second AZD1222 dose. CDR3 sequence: CASYSTGDQPQHF. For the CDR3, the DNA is TGTGCCAGCTATTCAACAGGGGATCAGCCCCAGCATTTT.